This T cell receptor (beta chain) was sequenced for a study of T cell repertoires in cytomegalovirus infection. Across the whole study: Well-studied HLA-B-restricted CMV epitopes were used in the study alongside recently identified HLA-C-restricted ones. Through public TCR beta signatures, both CMV infection and matching HLA type were indicated.

The V gene end was trimmed by 2 bases and the J gene end by 3 bases; junction bases not matched to a gene: 3. The CDR3 length is 15 residues. Germline CDR1 is SEHNR and CDR2 is FQNEAQ (reference sequence). TCRdb re-analysed the reads in MiXCR, keeping a single row per CDR3 protein. The table records over 55,000 distinct CDR3 sequences, around 20% of them present only once. Of note for this clonotype: Its antigen is not known.

Study findings and constraints: HLA-C-restricted CMV-specific TCR beta clonotypes prevailed in the ex vivo response.

The V gene is TRBV7-9, the J gene TRBJ2-7; 11 bases line up with TRBD1. The source is a human donor in good health (CMV status not recorded). Some clones in this sample may be carry-over from other donors' samples. The input for sequencing was CD8+ T cells from cultured PBMCs, taken from culture after CMV antigen stimulation. This chain's CDR3 is CASSLMDRGLYEQYF. The CDR3 DNA reads TGTGCCAGCAGCTTAATGGACAGGGGGCTCTACGAGCAGTACTTC.